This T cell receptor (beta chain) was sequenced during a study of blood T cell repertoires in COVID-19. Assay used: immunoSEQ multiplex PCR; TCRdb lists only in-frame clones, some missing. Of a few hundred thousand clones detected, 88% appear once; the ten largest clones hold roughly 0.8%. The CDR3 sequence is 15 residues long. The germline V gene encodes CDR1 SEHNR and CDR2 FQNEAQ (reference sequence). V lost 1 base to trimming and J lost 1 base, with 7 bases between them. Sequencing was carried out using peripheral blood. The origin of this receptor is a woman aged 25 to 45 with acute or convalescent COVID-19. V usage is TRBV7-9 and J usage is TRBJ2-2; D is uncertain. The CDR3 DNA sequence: TGTGCCAGCAGCTTAGTGGTCAGGAACACCGGGGAGCTGTTTTTT. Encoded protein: CASSLVVRNTGELFF.